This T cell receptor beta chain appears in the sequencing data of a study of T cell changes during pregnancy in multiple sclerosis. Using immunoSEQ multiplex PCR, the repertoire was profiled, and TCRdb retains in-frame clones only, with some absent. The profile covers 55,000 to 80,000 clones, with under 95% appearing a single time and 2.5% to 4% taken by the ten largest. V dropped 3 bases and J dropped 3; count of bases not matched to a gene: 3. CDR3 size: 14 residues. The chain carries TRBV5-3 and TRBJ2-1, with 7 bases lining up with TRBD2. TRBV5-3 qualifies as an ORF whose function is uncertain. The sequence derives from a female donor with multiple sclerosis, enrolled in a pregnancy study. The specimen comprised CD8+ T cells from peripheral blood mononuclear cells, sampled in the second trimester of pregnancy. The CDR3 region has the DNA TGTGCCAGAAGCTCAGTAGCGGGCTACAATGAGCAGTTCTTC. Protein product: CARSSVAGYNEQFF.